These 30 T cell receptor beta chains originate from one sample sequenced in a study of T cell repertoires in cytomegalovirus infection. Antigens of these TCRs are unknown. MiXCR, applied by TCRdb to the reads, yields one record per CDR3 protein. The table lists about half a million distinct CDR3 sequences, 30% to 40% of them singletons. Here the sequenced sample was cultured PBMCs, taken from culture after CMV antigen stimulation. These receptor sequences come from a human donor in good health (CMV status not recorded). Some clones in this sample may be carry-over from other donors' samples.

This clonotype has just a few counts. The chain couples TRBV7-9 to TRBJ2-4; no clear D gene. The CDR3 sequence is 14 residues long. V shed 1 base and J shed 1 base, with 5 bases lying between them. Germline V gene data show CDR1 as SEHNR and CDR2 as FQNEAQ (reference sequence). The CDR3 nucleotides are TGTGCCAGCAGCTTAGGCATGGCCAAAAACATTCAGTACTTC. This encodes CASSLGMAKNIQYF.

V usage is TRBV7-2 and J usage is TRBJ2-1; tentative D call: TRBD1 (6 bases). V was trimmed by 1 base and J by 7 bases, leaving 8 bases between them. This CDR3 comprises 13 residues. The germline V gene encodes CDR1 SGHTA and CDR2 FQGNSA. The CDR3 loop is CASSLEQGNEQFF. The CDR3 region has the DNA TGTGCCAGCAGCTTAGAACAGGGTAATGAGCAGTTCTTC.

The chain employs TRBV6-7 and TRBJ1-1; tentatively, D is TRBD1 (5 bases). TRBV6-7 is recorded as an ORF, its role being uncertain. This CDR3 spans 16 amino acids. V dropped 6 bases and J dropped 3 bases, with 20 bases sitting between them. The CDR3 here is CASSLELRQGYTEAFF. The CDR3 nucleotides read TGTGCCAGCAGCCTAGAATTGAGGCAGGGATACACTGAAGCTTTCTTT.

This clonotype showed up just a few times. This sequence joins TRBV7-2 and TRBJ1-5, with D perhaps matching TRBD1 (6 bases). The CDR3 spans 13 residues. V gave up 5 bases and J gave up 7 bases, with 12 bases separating them. Looked up from germline, CDR1 is SGHTA and CDR2 is FQGNSA. CDR3 nucleotides: TGTGCCAGCAGCATGGAGGGGGGACAGCCCCAGCATTTT. Translation: CASSMEGGQPQHF. Supplemented by reference TRBV7-2 and TRBJ1-5, the full variable domain reads GAGVSQSPSNKVTEKGKDVELRCDPISGHTALYWYRQSLGQGLEFLIYFQGNSAPDKSGLPSDRFSAERTGGSVSTLTIQRTQQEDSAVYLCASSMEGGQPQHFGDGTRLSIL.

This clonotype was seen more than once but under ten times. This chain joins TRBV6-6 and TRBJ2-2; 8 bases align to TRBD2. V shed 7 bases and J 5 bases; nucleotides not matched to a gene: 6. Looked up from germline, CDR1 is MNHNY and CDR2 is SVGAGI (reference sequence). The length of the CDR3 is 14 residues. The CDR3 loop is CASNNRGGTGELFF. CDR3 DNA: TGTGCCAGCAACAACCGGGGGGGGACCGGGGAGCTGTTTTTT.

The chain links TRBV19 to TRBJ1-1; maybe TRBD1 (6 bases). V gave up 6 bases and J gave up 4 bases, with 24 bases separating them. Germline loops: CDR1 LNHDA, CDR2 SQIVND (reference sequence). This CDR3 has 17 amino acids. The CDR3 region has the DNA TGTGCCAGTAGGACTATAGGGACATCCTCGGCCGGCACTGAAGCTTTCTTT. This sequence encodes CASRTIGTSSAGTEAFF.

The chain has TRBV20-1 and TRBJ2-5, with D tentatively TRBD2 (5 bases). The CDR3 runs to 12 residues. V was shortened by 2 bases and J by 4 bases, with 8 bases between the two germline ends. Looked up from germline, CDR1 is DFQATT and CDR2 is SNEGSKA (reference sequence). CDR3: CSARIEGETQYF. CDR3 coding DNA: TGCAGTGCTAGAATTGAGGGAGAGACCCAGTACTTC.

This clonotype has a handful of counts. The chain uses TRBV4-3 and TRBJ2-1; TRBD2 matches 12 bases. The germline CDR1 and CDR2 sequences are LGHNA and YSLEER. The CDR3 is 20 residues long. V lost 3 bases, J lost 0 bases, and 12 bases stayed unmatched. The CDR3 DNA sequence: TGCGCCAGCAGCCAGAGATATGAACTAGCGGGAGGTTTCTCCTACAATGAGCAGTTCTTC. It is translated as CASSQRYELAGGFSYNEQFF.

This clonotype was found many times. The chain couples TRBV7-2 to TRBJ2-2; TRBD1 agrees at 12 bases. Germline CDR1 SGHTA, CDR2 FQGNSA. The ends lost 5 bases at V and 5 bases at J; junction bases unmatched: 6. CDR3 length: 16 residues. The CDR3, as DNA: TGTGCCAGCAGCCTGGGGGGACAGGGGGCAACCGGGGAGCTGTTTTTT. Translation: CASSLGGQGATGELFF.

This sequence joins TRBV20-1 and TRBJ1-1, with no clear D. The CDR3 has 13 residues. The germline V gene encodes CDR1 DFQATT and CDR2 SNEGSKA (reference sequence). V lost 6 bases, J lost 1 base, and 12 bases lay in between. This CDR3 reads CSAPGTRNTEAFF. In nucleotides, the CDR3 is TGCAGTGCGCCCGGTACGCGGAACACTGAAGCTTTCTTT.

This chain links TRBV11-2 with TRBJ2-5; D unclear. Germline loops: CDR1 SGHAT, CDR2 FQNNGV. This CDR3 spans 16 amino acids. V was pared by 1 base and J by 2 bases, with 14 bases between. As DNA, the CDR3 is TGTGCCAGCAGCTTAGTTTGGCGCCCACCGCAAGAGACCCAGTACTTC. Its translation: CASSLVWRPPQETQYF.

This clonotype turned up a few times. The genes are TRBV28 and TRBJ2-7; 10 bases match TRBD1. V gave up 6 bases and J gave up 4 bases; unmatched junction bases: 6. The germline V gene has CDR1 MDHEN and CDR2 SYDVKM. This CDR3 has 14 amino acids. The CDR3 DNA is TGTGCCAGCAGCCCCGGGACAGGGGTTTACGAGCAGTACTTC. Translation gives CASSPGTGVYEQYF.

At least ten counts were recorded for this clonotype. The chain links TRBV12-3 or TRBV12-4 to TRBJ2-3; D remains unclear. V gave up 7 bases and J gave up 0 bases, with 11 bases separating them. The length of the CDR3 is 14 residues. CDR3 nucleotides: TGTGCCAGCACCGAGATGGGTAGCACAGATACGCAGTATTTT. Residues: CASTEMGSTDTQYF.

The CDR3 protein is CASSLTVSSNQPQHF. CDR3 coding DNA: TGTGCCAGCAGCTTGACAGTCTCTAGCAATCAGCCCCAGCATTTT. The V gene is TRBV5-5, the J gene TRBJ1-5, with D unclear. Germline-derived CDR1 and CDR2 are SGHKS and YYEKEE (reference sequence). The CDR3 extends over 15 amino acids. V was cut by 1 base and J by 0 bases, with 8 bases left in between. Using reference TRBV5-5 and TRBJ1-5 for the parts outside the CDR3, the full variable domain is DAGVTQSPTHLIKTRGQQVTLRCSPISGHKSVSWYQQVLGQGPQFIFQYYEKEERGRGNFPDRFSARQFPNYSSELNVNALLLGDSALYLCASSLTVSSNQPQHFGDGTRLSIL.

CDR3 protein: CASSDGGNQPQHF. CDR3 DNA: TGTGCCAGCAGTGACGGGGGCAATCAGCCCCAGCATTTT. The chain joins TRBV6-2 or TRBV6-3 to TRBJ1-5; D is undetermined. Germline values: CDR1 MNHEY, CDR2 SVGEGT. V dropped 5 bases and J dropped 2 bases, with 7 bases sitting between them. This CDR3 comprises 13 residues.

The table lists this clonotype with a few counts. This chain uses TRBV11-2 with TRBJ2-2, with TRBD1 as a possible D gene (5 bases). This CDR3 is 14 amino acids long. CDR1 is SGHAT, CDR2 FQNNGV, per germline. The V end was cut by 3 bases, the J end by 5 bases, with 10 bases between. The CDR3 sequence is CASSFGARTGELFF. The DNA of the CDR3 is TGTGCCAGCAGCTTTGGGGCGCGTACCGGGGAGCTGTTTTTT.

This clonotype has just a few counts. The chain combines TRBV7-4 with TRBJ1-1, with D possibly matching TRBD1 (5 bases). This CDR3 has 16 residues. CDR1 is SGHVT and CDR2 is SQSDAQ in the germline V gene. Trimming shortened V by 3 bases and J by 2 bases, and 16 bases separated the two germline ends. The CDR3 region is CASSFGRAGPNTEAFF. The CDR3 DNA reads as TGTGCCAGCAGCTTCGGTCGTGCGGGACCCAACACTGAAGCTTTCTTT.

The chain links TRBV11-3 to TRBJ2-2; 12 bases line up with TRBD2. Trimming removed 5 bases from V and 4 bases from J; junction bases left unmatched: 5. The CDR3 has 16 residues. Germline-derived CDR1 and CDR2 are SGHNT and YENEEA. CDR3 DNA: TGTGCCAGCAGCCCATCGACTAGCGGGGGCACCGGGGAGCTGTTTTTT. This codes for CASSPSTSGGTGELFF.

CDR3 sequence (DNA): TGTGCCAGCAGCTTAGACATGGCCAACACCGGGGAGCTGTTTTTT. Its translation is CASSLDMANTGELFF. The rearrangement uses TRBV7-2 and TRBJ2-2; D is uncertain. V gave up 1 base and J gave up 2 bases, with 8 bases separating them. The germline V gene has CDR1 SGHTA and CDR2 FQGNSA. The CDR3 contains 15 residues. Full variable domain (outside the CDR3, taken from reference TRBV7-2 and TRBJ2-2): GAGVSQSPSNKVTEKGKDVELRCDPISGHTALYWYRQSLGQGLEFLIYFQGNSAPDKSGLPSDRFSAERTGGSVSTLTIQRTQQEDSAVYLCASSLDMANTGELFFGEGSRLTVL.

The rearrangement links TRBV29-1 to TRBJ1-2, with D possibly TRBD1 on 5 matching bases. Germline V CDR1 and CDR2: SQVTM, ANQGSEA. This CDR3 spans 16 amino acids. V lost 4 bases and J lost 4, with 22 bases in between. The CDR3 reads CSVGLGVADFGYGYTF. CDR3 DNA: TGCAGCGTTGGCCTGGGGGTTGCGGATTTTGGCTATGGCTACACCTTC. The full variable domain, with the rest looked up from reference TRBV29-1 and TRBJ1-2, is SAVISQKPSRDICQRGTSLTIQCQVDSQVTMMFWYRQQPGQSLTLIATANQGSEATYESGFVIDKFPISRPNLTFSTLTVSNMSPEDSSIYLCSVGLGVADFGYGYTFGSGTRLTVV.

This clonotype showed up just a few times. V gene TRBV13 combines with J gene TRBJ1-2; D not resolved. Between the trimmed V and J ends, which lost 5 bases and 0 bases, there was a span of 7 bases. CDR1 is PRHDT, CDR2 FYEKMQ, per germline (reference sequence). There are 13 residues in the CDR3. CDR3 loop: CASSDGPNYGYTF. The DNA of the CDR3 is TGTGCCAGCAGCGACGGTCCTAACTATGGCTACACCTTC.

The gene calls are TRBV7-2 and TRBJ2-1, with D uncertain. V was trimmed by 1 base and J by 4 bases, leaving 8 bases between them. The germline V gene encodes CDR1 SGHTA and CDR2 FQGNSA. The CDR3 has 14 amino acids. The CDR3 region is CASSLDVQYNEQFF. Written as DNA, the CDR3 is TGTGCCAGCAGCTTAGATGTCCAATACAATGAGCAGTTCTTC.

The chain carries TRBV4-3 and TRBJ2-2; D is ambiguous. Germline V gives CDR1 LGHNA, CDR2 YSLEER. CDR3 length equals 15 residues. The germline V and J ends were trimmed by 0 bases and 4 bases, with 9 bases remaining between them. The CDR3 spells CASSQEGSTTGELFF. CDR3 bases: TGCGCCAGCAGCCAAGAGGGCTCTACCACCGGGGAGCTGTTTTTT.

The chain recombines TRBV11-3 with TRBJ2-2; either TRBD1 or TRBD2 may supply D (6 bases each). Germline V gives CDR1 SGHNT, CDR2 YENEEA. The germline V and J ends were trimmed by 8 bases and 1 base, with 8 bases remaining between them. This CDR3 region has 13 residues. The CDR3 region has the DNA TGTGCCAGCGAGGGGGGGAACACCGGGGAGCTGTTTTTT. It specifies CASEGGNTGELFF.

This clonotype came up many times. J is TRBJ2-1 and V is TRBV20-1; 10 bases are a match to TRBD2. This CDR3 contains 16 residues. CDR1 and CDR2 from the germline V gene are DFQATT and SNEGSKA (reference sequence). J lost 2 bases, V lost 2 bases, and 6 bases had no gene match. For the CDR3, the DNA is TGCAGTGCTAGACCCGCCACTAGCGGGGCCTACAATGAGCAGTTCTTC. It encodes CSARPATSGAYNEQFF.

This clonotype was found a few times. The V gene is TRBV12-3 or TRBV12-4, the J gene TRBJ2-7; 11 nucleotides agree with TRBD2. V was clipped by 5 bases and J by 1 base; unmatched bases: 4. This CDR3 has 15 residues. CDR3 in DNA: TGTGCCAGCAGTAGTAGCGGGAGGGTTTCCTACGAGCAGTACTTC. Translated: CASSSSGRVSYEQYF.

This clonotype was counted between two and nine times. The chain recombines TRBV7-2 with TRBJ2-5, with TRBD2 matching 7 bases. Trimming removed 4 bases from V and 5 bases from J; junction bases left unmatched: 1. This CDR3 has 12 residues. Germline CDR1 and CDR2: SGHTA and FQGNSA. For the CDR3, the DNA is TGTGCCAGCAGCTGGGAGGGGGAGACCCAGTACTTC. Protein: CASSWEGETQYF.

The chain couples TRBV7-9 to TRBJ1-1, with D perhaps TRBD1 (6 bases). Germline V CDR1 and CDR2: SEHNR, FQNEAQ (reference sequence). Trimming stripped 5 bases from V and 6 bases from J, with 13 bases between. CDR3 length: 13 amino acids. The CDR3 reads CASSPPRGAEAFF. CDR3 nucleotide sequence: TGTGCCAGCAGCCCGCCAAGGGGGGCTGAAGCTTTCTTT. The full variable domain, with the rest looked up from reference TRBV7-9 and TRBJ1-1, is DTGVSQNPRHKITKRGQNVTFRCDPISEHNRLYWYRQTLGQGPEFLTYFQNEAQLEKSRLLSDRFSAERPKGSFSTLEIQRTEQGDSAMYLCASSPPRGAEAFFGQGTRLTVV.

V usage is TRBV29-1 and J usage is TRBJ2-7, with TRBD1 matching 8 bases. CDR3 length: 14 amino acids. The V and J ends lost 4 bases and 0 bases, in that order; junction bases with no gene match: 5. Germline V gene lookup returns CDR1 SQVTM and CDR2 ANQGSEA. CDR3: CSVGGQGSSYEQYF. The CDR3 DNA is TGCAGCGTTGGAGGACAGGGAAGCTCCTACGAGCAGTACTTC.

This clonotype was observed a few times. The gene calls are TRBV7-2 and TRBJ2-7; D might be TRBD1 or TRBD2, each matching 6 bases. CDR3 length: 15 amino acids. Germline V lookup: CDR1 SGHTA, CDR2 FQGNSA. V shed 5 bases and J shed 1 base, with 15 bases lying between them. CDR3 amino acids: CASSPGAGLSYEQYF. CDR3 DNA: TGTGCCAGCAGCCCGGGGGCGGGGCTGTCCTACGAGCAGTACTTC.